This T cell receptor beta chain is from a study of blood T cell repertoires in COVID-19. In germline, CDR1 is SNHLY, CDR2 FYNNEI. The CDR3 consists of 15 residues. Between the trimmed V and J ends, which lost 3 bases and 0 bases, there was a span of 10 bases. The assay was immunoSEQ multiplex PCR, and TCRdb's table has in-frame clones only and misses some. In the table there are over 150,000 clones, 88% of which are singletons. The clonotype comes from a man aged 45-65 years with COVID-19, enrolled during active disease. The chain has TRBV2 and TRBJ2-3, with a weak D call TRBD2 (5 bases). What was sequenced was peripheral blood. The CDR3: CASSEVAGSTDTQYF. CDR3 DNA sequence: TGTGCCAGCAGTGAGGTTGCGGGTAGCACAGATACGCAGTATTTT.